This T cell receptor beta chain is from a study of metastatic and nonmetastatic thyroid tumors (dated by TCRdb to 2018 to 2021). Regarding the research as a whole: Repertoires from peripheral blood and from tumor or nodule tissue samples of malignant and benign thyroid patients were compared.

This clone occurred many times. The antigen it binds to is not known. There are no base qualities to consult, and no much larger clone falls within one base. In the germline V gene, CDR1 corresponds to KGHDR and CDR2 to SFDVKD. From V the trimming removes 7 bases and from J it removes 5 bases, while the gene matches leave 5 bases of the junction unaccounted for. Taken from cysteine to phenylalanine, the CDR3 has 13 residues. Only the CDR3 DNA stays, 39 bases, in frame from base 1. Library preparation used PCR. These reads were obtained on an Illumina HiSeq 4000. High-throughput sequencing was used to profile the CDR3 region of the TCR beta-chain in every patient. The original methods were these. CDR3 differences across clinicopathological groups were used to build a classifier for discriminating distant-metastatic papillary thyroid cancer patients. The Shannon index was used to measure repertoire diversity, and the Morisita-Horn index was used to measure how similar tumor and blood repertoires were. TCRdb took the public reads, trimmed them with fastp at Q25, ran MiXCR for clone calling and kept in-frame beta chains. The authors' filters were not applied to this entry. The sample profile shows tens of thousands of clones; more than 15% of them were found once. The ten largest clones capture under 3% of the sample.

What the work shows at the level of the full study, not this receptor alone: In both blood and tumor samples, malignant tumors were reported to have significantly higher TCR beta diversity than benign nodules.

No patient had received any treatment before thyroid surgery. Using T-cell receptor beta sequencing, the researchers looked back retrospectively at clinical samples from patients, gathered between the early 2010s and the late 2010s. This sequence was found in a male donor with papillary thyroid cancer or a benign thyroid nodule (not recorded which). Some clones in this sample may be carry-over from other donors' samples. The chain is assembled from TRBV24-1 and TRBJ2-5, with 8 junctional bases fitting TRBD2. Sequencing was carried out using adjacent normal tissue. At the DNA level, the sequence is TGTGCCACCAGAGCGGGAGTTGGGGAGACCCAGTACTTC. Its amino acids are CATRAGVGETQYF.